This entry lists 32 T cell receptor beta chains sequenced from one sample in a study of regulatory T cells in long-lasting Graves disease. Time point indicated: newly diagnosed GD, antithyroid drugs for less than 3 months. PBMC-derived RNA was used for the TCR library. Arm-PCR with iRepertoire HTBI primers amplified the CDR3 regions for these TCR beta libraries. MiXCR, applied by TCRdb to the multiplex PCR reads, yields one record per CDR3 protein. The sample contains 400,000 to 550,000 distinct CDR3 sequences, 14% to 15% of which appear only once. This same sample was also taken into another study, of T cells in Graves' hyperthyroidism and ophthalmopathy.

Specimen: peripheral blood mononuclear cells (PBMCs), collected at new diagnosis, from a patient treated with antithyroid drugs. These TCRs come from a woman younger than 45 with Graves disease.

The chain recombines TRBV15 with TRBJ1-2, with D unresolved. CDR1 and CDR2 from the germline V gene are LNHNV and YYDKDF (reference sequence). V lost 3 bases and J 4 bases, leaving 12 bases between the germline ends. This CDR3 has 14 residues. Written as DNA, the CDR3 is TGTGCCACCAGCAGGCCCCGCGGCAGCTATGGCTACACCTTC. Protein sequence: CATSRPRGSYGYTF.

This clonotype showed up many times. The chain has TRBV15 and TRBJ2-7; D may be TRBD1 (6 bases). V lost 0 bases and J 3 bases, leaving 6 bases between the germline ends. Germline V gene sequence: CDR1 LNHNV, CDR2 YYDKDF (reference sequence). The CDR3 covers 13 residues. The CDR3 loop is CATSRETGYEQYF. DNA of the CDR3: TGTGCCACCAGCAGAGAGACAGGCTACGAGCAGTACTTC.

The rearrangement joins TRBV27 to TRBJ2-7; D unresolved. V shed 7 bases and J shed 2 bases, with 6 bases lying between them. The CDR3 has 11 residues. Germline V gives CDR1 MNHEY, CDR2 SMNVEV (reference sequence). The CDR3 loop reads CASNRPYEQYF. In DNA form, the CDR3 reads TGTGCCAGCAACAGACCCTACGAGCAGTACTTC.

A word on this clonotype: A read error likely explains this, since a far larger clone differs by one base. The V and J genes are TRBV6-2 or TRBV6-3 and TRBJ2-3; 12 positions agree with TRBD2. With V trimmed by 2 bases and J by 0 bases, 12 bases remained unmatched. Germline V gene data show CDR1 as MNHEY and CDR2 as SVGEGT. The length of the CDR3 is 20 residues. CDR3 in DNA: TGTGCCAGCAGTTACCTCAGACTAGCGGGGGACATAGTTAGCACAGATACGCAGTATTTT. It yields the protein CASSYLRLAGDIVSTDTQYF.

CDR3 DNA sequence: TGTGCCAGCTACGGACAGGGCTATGGCTACACCTTC. It specifies CASYGQGYGYTF. The chain is built from TRBV25-1 and TRBJ1-2, with 8 bases identical to TRBD1. CDR1 is MGHDK and CDR2 is SYGVNS in the germline V gene. This CDR3 is 12 amino acids long. V trimming: 8 bases; J trimming: 4 bases; junction bases outside the gene matches: 3.

This clonotype showed up many times. The chain recombines TRBV15 with TRBJ1-1; no clear D. Trimming shortened V by 0 bases and J by 0 bases, and 5 bases separated the two germline ends. Germline loops: CDR1 LNHNV, CDR2 YYDKDF (reference sequence). The CDR3 covers 14 residues. CDR3 DNA: TGTGCCACCAGCAGAGAGGGATTGAACACTGAAGCTTTCTTT. Encoded protein: CATSREGLNTEAFF.

This clonotype was observed a few times. This rearrangement joins TRBV3-1 to TRBJ1-2; tentative D call: TRBD1 (6 bases). The CDR3 runs 13 residues. Germline loops: CDR1 LGHDT, CDR2 YNNKEL (reference sequence). V lost 2 bases and J 8 bases, leaving 12 bases between the germline ends. The CDR3 sequence is CASSQLQGAGYTF. CDR3 sequence (DNA): TGTGCCAGCAGCCAATTACAGGGAGCAGGCTACACCTTC.

V usage is TRBV30 and J usage is TRBJ1-3, with D unresolved. The CDR3 has 14 amino acids. Germline values: CDR1 GTSNPN, CDR2 SVGIG (reference sequence). Trimming stripped 0 bases from V and 2 bases from J, with 8 bases between. CDR3 coding DNA: TGTGCCTGGAGTGTACCTGGGGCTGGAAACACCATATATTTT. It translates to CAWSVPGAGNTIYF.

This rearrangement joins TRBV7-6 to TRBJ2-1; TRBD2 aligns across 13 bases. CDR3 length equals 15 residues. V lost 6 bases and J lost 5; bases outside the gene matches: 4. CDR1 and CDR2 from the germline V gene are SGHVS and FNYEAQ. Here the CDR3 reads CASSFTSGRDNEQFF. CDR3 DNA sequence: TGTGCCAGCAGTTTCACTAGCGGGAGGGACAATGAGCAGTTCTTC.

This clonotype was seen ten or more times. This chain connects TRBV30 to TRBJ1-1; D is unresolved. Looked up from germline, CDR1 is GTSNPN and CDR2 is SVGIG (reference sequence). The CDR3 has 15 amino acids. V lost 0 bases and J lost 0, with 11 bases in between. CDR3 DNA sequence: TGTGCCTGGAGTGTAAAGCCGGGGTTGAACACTGAAGCTTTCTTT. It specifies CAWSVKPGLNTEAFF.

This clonotype was seen a few times. The chain employs TRBV28 and TRBJ2-5; no reliable D call. Germline values: CDR1 MDHEN, CDR2 SYDVKM. Trimming pared 8 bases from V and 7 bases from J, leaving 14 bases between. CDR3 length: 12 amino acids. CDR3 loop: CASSVIPRTQYF. The DNA of the CDR3 is TGTGCCAGCTCCGTCATTCCTAGGACCCAGTACTTC.

This clonotype came up many times. The chain is built from TRBV20-1 and TRBJ1-1; 8 positions agree with TRBD1. Germline CDR1 reads DFQATT; CDR2 reads SNEGSKA (reference sequence). The CDR3 covers 14 residues. Losses at the gene ends were 3 bases for V and 7 bases for J; bases not matched to a gene: 10. The CDR3: CSARDQDRVDEAFF. The CDR3 DNA sequence: TGCAGTGCTAGGGACCAGGACAGGGTGGATGAAGCTTTCTTT.

V usage is TRBV2 and J usage is TRBJ2-1; possibly TRBD2 for D (6 bases). V shed 7 bases and J shed 5 bases, with 18 bases lying between them. CDR3 length: 15 residues. Looked up from germline, CDR1 is SNHLY and CDR2 is FYNNEI. The CDR3 is CASTPGSLGDNEQFF. Written as DNA, the CDR3 is TGTGCCAGCACTCCCGGGAGCCTCGGGGACAATGAGCAGTTCTTC.

The CDR3 coding sequence is TGTGCCTCAACCGGGACAGGGGGGTCCAACGTCCTGACTTTC. This translates into CASTGTGGSNVLTF. The V and J genes are TRBV10-3 and TRBJ2-6; TRBD1 agrees at 11 bases. With V trimmed by 11 bases and J by 8 bases, 8 bases remained unmatched. There are 14 residues in the CDR3. The germline V gene encodes CDR1 ENHRY and CDR2 SYGVKD.

Many counts were recorded for this clonotype. The V gene is TRBV27, the J gene TRBJ2-1; tentatively, D is TRBD2 (5 bases). V lost 3 bases and J lost 8, with 11 bases in between. Germline assignment: CDR1 MNHEY and CDR2 SMNVEV (reference sequence). This CDR3 contains 13 residues. CDR3 residues: CASSFPGADEQFF. CDR3 DNA sequence: TGTGCCAGCAGTTTTCCCGGAGCGGATGAGCAGTTCTTC.

This clonotype was detected only a few times. The chain uses TRBV12-5 and TRBJ2-7, with 7 bases aligning to TRBD1. This CDR3 comprises 13 residues. Germline assignment: CDR1 LGHNT and CDR2 FRNRAP. The ends lost 6 bases at V and 2 bases at J; junction bases unmatched: 4. The CDR3 region is CASGGGQTYEQYF. The DNA for the CDR3 is TGTGCTAGTGGAGGGGGACAGACCTACGAGCAGTACTTC.

V usage is TRBV6-5 and J usage is TRBJ1-5; tentative D call: TRBD1 (6 bases). Looked up from germline, CDR1 is MNHEY and CDR2 is SVGAGI. V lost 2 bases, J lost 6 bases, and 11 bases lay in between. The CDR3 is 14 amino acids. CDR3 in amino acids: CASSYIQGSQPQHF. DNA of the CDR3: TGTGCCAGCAGTTACATTCAGGGGTCTCAGCCCCAGCATTTT.

This clonotype was seen many times. CDR3 amino acids: CSAYRVGVTGELFF. CDR3 sequence (DNA): TGCAGTGCGTACAGGGTGGGGGTGACCGGGGAGCTGTTTTTT. The rearrangement links TRBV20-1 to TRBJ2-2; TRBD1 is a possible D gene (6 bases). Germline V lookup: CDR1 DFQATT, CDR2 SNEGSKA (reference sequence). This CDR3 has 14 residues. V lost 6 bases, J lost 5 bases, and 16 bases lay in between.

The V call is TRBV5-1, the J call TRBJ1-2, with 10 bases identical to TRBD1. After removal of 4 bases from V and 5 bases from J, the junction contained 8 bases not matched to a gene. Germline CDR1 is SGHRS and CDR2 is YFSETQ. This CDR3 has 15 residues. CDR3 DNA sequence: TGCGCCAGCAGCCCGCGACAGGGGGCCCGTTATGGCTACACCTTC. Residues: CASSPRQGARYGYTF. The full variable domain, in which reference TRBV5-1 and TRBJ1-2 provide the parts outside the CDR3, is KAGVTQTPRYLIKTRGQQVTLSCSPISGHRSVSWYQQTPGQGLQFLFEYFSETQRNKGNFPGRFSGRQFSNSRSEMNVSTLELGDSALYLCASSPRQGARYGYTFGSGTRLTVV.

Many counts were recorded for this clonotype. The genes are TRBV18 and TRBJ1-1; 8 positions match TRBD1. CDR1 and CDR2 (germline): KGHSH, LQKENI. The length of the CDR3 is 14 residues. V lost 6 bases, J lost 1 base, and 4 bases stayed unmatched. CDR3 region: CASSTTGANTEAFF. As DNA, the CDR3 is TGTGCCAGCTCGACGACAGGGGCGAACACTGAAGCTTTCTTT.

The chain uses TRBV20-1 and TRBJ2-5; D possibly corresponds to TRBD2 (5 bases). The CDR3 is 12 amino acids. CDR1 is DFQATT, CDR2 SNEGSKA, per germline (reference sequence). The V and J ends lost 3 bases and 11 bases respectively, with 16 bases between them. The CDR3 DNA sequence: TGCAGTGCTAGGGGGAGTTACAATGAGCAGTACTTC. Its protein product is CSARGSYNEQYF.

This clonotype was detected many times. The rearrangement links TRBV29-1 to TRBJ2-1, with 8 bases that match TRBD2. CDR1 is SQVTM, CDR2 ANQGSEA, per germline. This CDR3 spans 15 amino acids. V was pared by 1 base and J by 10 bases, with 12 bases of the junction left unmatched. The CDR3 DNA follows: TGCAGCGTTGAAGGAGATAGCGGGAAGTTATGGGAGCAGTTCTTC. Residues: CSVEGDSGKLWEQFF.

There are many counts of this clonotype. The chain recombines TRBV12-3 or TRBV12-4 with TRBJ1-2, with TRBD1 identical over 7 bases. J gave up 8 bases and V 6 bases, and 12 bases lay outside the gene matches. There are 14 residues in the CDR3. The CDR3 DNA is TGTGCCAGCAGACGCCACGGGACAGCCTACGGCTACACCTTC. Residues: CASRRHGTAYGYTF.

The table lists this clonotype with many counts. J is TRBJ2-1 and V is TRBV7-3; 11 nucleotides match TRBD2. Germline CDR1 is SGHTA and CDR2 is FQGTGA. The CDR3 consists of 15 residues. The V gene end was trimmed by 4 bases and the J gene end by 6 bases; junction bases not matched to a gene: 5. For the CDR3, the DNA is TGTGCCAGCAGCTCCGATAGCGGGAGGGGCAATGAGCAGTTCTTC. Its protein product is CASSSDSGRGNEQFF.

CDR3 sequence (DNA): TGTGCCTGGAGTGGGACTAGTGAGCAGTTCTTC. It translates to CAWSGTSEQFF. This rearrangement joins TRBV30 to TRBJ2-3; 7 bases fit TRBD2. The J call may be wrong; the DNA end is better matched by TRBJ2-1. Germline V CDR1 and CDR2: GTSNPN, SVGIG (reference sequence). The CDR3 is 11 residues long.

There are many counts of this clonotype. The J gene is TRBJ2-7, the V gene TRBV5-1; no firm D call. The V gene lost 4 bases and the J gene lost 3 bases, with 14 bases spanning the gap. This CDR3 is built from 14 residues. In germline, CDR1 is SGHRS, CDR2 YFSETQ. The DNA for the CDR3 is TGCGCCAGCAGCGGGGAAGAGAGGCTCTACGAGCAGTACTTC. Its protein product is CASSGEERLYEQYF. The full variable domain, completed using reference TRBV5-1 and TRBJ2-7, is KAGVTQTPRYLIKTRGQQVTLSCSPISGHRSVSWYQQTPGQGLQFLFEYFSETQRNKGNFPGRFSGRQFSNSRSEMNVSTLELGDSALYLCASSGEERLYEQYFGPGTRLTVT.

The chain combines TRBV28 with TRBJ2-3, with a tentative D call TRBD1 (5 bases). The CDR3 length is 14 residues. Germline loops: CDR1 MDHEN, CDR2 SYDVKM. With 3 bases removed from V and 4 bases from J, the gap between germline ends came to 11 bases. The CDR3: CASSFGQGSDTQYF. The CDR3 region has the DNA TGTGCCAGCAGTTTCGGGCAGGGCTCAGATACGCAGTATTTT.

This clonotype was seen many times. V is TRBV9 and J is TRBJ1-1, with D perhaps TRBD1 (5 bases). This CDR3 contains 14 residues. The V and J ends lost 4 bases and 1 base respectively, with 11 bases between them. Per germline, CDR1 SGDLS and CDR2 YYNGEE. CDR3 sequence reads: CASSSARGNTEAFF. CDR3 DNA: TGTGCCAGCAGCTCCGCGAGGGGGAACACTGAAGCTTTCTTT.

This clonotype was detected a few times. The chain carries TRBV6-1 and TRBJ1-4; 7 nucleotides agree with TRBD1. Germline CDR1 and CDR2: MNHNS and SASEGT. The V and J ends lost 5 bases and 2 bases, in that order; junction bases with no gene match: 8. This CDR3 comprises 16 residues. CDR3 in amino acids: CASSPGGRGTNEKLFF. In DNA, the CDR3 is TGTGCCAGCAGTCCGGGGGGCAGGGGGACTAATGAAAAACTGTTTTTT.

Many counts were recorded for this clonotype. The rearrangement uses TRBV6-5 and TRBJ2-1; weak D call: TRBD2 (6 bases). Trimming stripped 0 bases from V and 5 bases from J, with 17 bases between. The CDR3 is 17 residues long. Germline CDR1 is MNHEY and CDR2 is SVGAGI. For the CDR3, the DNA is TGTGCCAGCAGTTACTCGACCGGTGCTAGCGCCAACAATGAGCAGTTCTTC. This codes for CASSYSTGASANNEQFF.

At least ten counts were recorded for this clonotype. The chain is built from TRBV11-2 and TRBJ1-1; 7 bases align to TRBD1. In germline, CDR1 is SGHAT, CDR2 FQNNGV. The CDR3 consists of 17 residues. V shed 3 bases, J shed 3 bases, and the junction held 13 bases outside the gene matches. CDR3 in DNA: TGTGCCAGCAGCTTGGCGGGAACAGGGGCGCTGGACACTGAAGCTTTCTTT. Amino acid sequence: CASSLAGTGALDTEAFF.

This clonotype was observed at least ten times. V and J are TRBV13 and TRBJ2-7, with TRBD2 identical over 14 bases. The V and J ends lost 5 bases and 5 bases, in that order; junction bases with no gene match: 8. This CDR3 spans 16 amino acids. CDR1 is PRHDT, CDR2 FYEKMQ, per germline (reference sequence). CDR3 DNA sequence: TGTGCCAGCAGCGGGGGGACTAGCGGGAGAGGCCACGAGCAGTACTTC. As protein: CASSGGTSGRGHEQYF.